A selection of T cell receptor beta chains follows, all from one sample in a study of cytomegalovirus exposure and HLA in healthy donors. This table comes from immunoSEQ multiplex PCR, and its TCRdb copy is limited to in-frame clones, with some not included. Here the sample spans about 110,000 clones, around 75% being singletons. Sequencing used PBMCs. Receptors were obtained from a woman aged 25 to 45 in good health and CMV-seronegative. CDR3s include the opening cysteine and the closing phenylalanine or tryptophan. A D gene is named only where the DNA matches it firmly. Not all rows give a size; the values are once, few, many and, for expanded clones, a class.

>TRBJ1-2|TRBV6-5|.|.
CASRTGPRGYTF
TGTGCCAGCAGGACAGGTCCGCGGGGCTACACCTTC
>TRBJ2-1|TRBV29-1|TRBD2|.
CSVGGSSYNEQFF
TGCAGCGTGGGGGGGAGCTCCTACAATGAGCAGTTCTTC
>TRBJ1-2|TRBV6-5|.|.
CASSITGLGYGYTF
TGTGCCAGCAGTATTACAGGGCTGGGCTATGGCTACACCTTC
>TRBJ1-1|TRBV6-1|.|few
CASSLTPERNTEAFF
TGTGCCAGCAGTTTAACCCCAGAACGGAACACTGAAGCTTTCTTT
>TRBJ2-5|TRBV9|.|few
CASSPRGGETQYF
TGTGCCAGCAGCCCCAGGGGCGGGGAGACCCAGTACTTC
>TRBJ1-1|TRBV7-6|.|.
CASSLGRTPSEAFF
TGTGCCAGCAGCTTAGGTCGGACACCCAGTGAAGCTTTCTTT
>TRBJ1-2|TRBV2|TRBD1|.
CASSGMGQFDGYTF
TGTGCCAGCAGTGGTATGGGACAGTTTGATGGCTACACCTTC
>TRBJ2-5|TRBV30|TRBD2|.
CAWSDTASGQETQYF
TGTGCCTGGAGCGATACCGCTAGCGGGCAAGAGACCCAGTACTTC
>TRBJ1-2|TRBV27|TRBD1|few
CASSLRPRGANYGYTF
TGTGCCAGCAGTTTACGTCCCAGGGGGGCTAACTATGGCTACACCTTC
>TRBJ1-5|TRBV19|.|.
CASSIGQGGQPQHF
TGTGCCAGTAGTATAGGCCAGGGAGGGCAGCCCCAGCATTTT
>TRBJ1-2|TRBV28|TRBD1|.
CASSLQGMRGYTF
TGTGCCAGCAGTCTACAGGGGATGCGTGGCTACACCTTC
>TRBJ2-1|TRBV19|.|few
CASSKTGQLGLYNEQFF
TGTGCCAGTAGTAAGACGGGACAGTTGGGACTCTACAATGAGCAGTTCTTC
>TRBJ1-4|TRBV5-1|.|.
CASSLAGGGTEKLFF
TGCGCCAGCAGCTTGGCCGGGGGGGGGACTGAAAAACTGTTTTTT
>TRBJ1-1|TRBV7-6|.|.
CASSLRQMNTEAFF
TGTGCCAGCAGCTTAAGACAAATGAACACTGAAGCTTTCTTT
>TRBJ2-3|TRBV10-1|.|once
CASSYSTDTQYF
TGCGCCAGCAGCTATTCCACAGATACGCAGTATTTT
>TRBJ1-2|TRBV6-6|.|.
CASPKTPNYGYTF
TGTGCCAGCCCAAAGACACCGAACTATGGCTACACCTTC
>TRBJ2-7|TRBV5-1|TRBD1|.
CASSLLGTGGYEQYF
TGCGCCAGCAGCTTGCTTGGGACAGGGGGTTACGAGCAGTACTTC
>TRBJ1-1|TRBV19|.|.
CASIPEAVLGSTSEAFF
TGTGCCAGTATTCCTGAGGCGGTCCTAGGATCAACTAGTGAAGCTTTCTTT
>TRBJ1-6|TRBV5-6|.|.
CASSLTGSYNSPLHF
TGTGCCAGCAGCTTGACAGGCTCCTATAATTCACCCCTCCACTTT
>TRBJ1-2|TRBV27|.|.
CASSSDSGLGYTF
TGTGCCAGCAGTTCGGACAGCGGCTTGGGCTACACCTTC
>TRBJ1-5|TRBV28|.|.
CASSPHNQPQHF
TGTGCCAGCAGTCCACACAATCAGCCCCAGCATTTT
>TRBJ2-6|TRBV5-6|.|.
CASSLDLSGANVLTF
TGTGCCAGCAGCTTGGATTTATCTGGGGCCAACGTCCTGACTTTC
>TRBJ2-7|TRBV15|TRBD2|.
CATSSVISGRVHYEQYF
TGTGCCACCAGCTCCGTGATTAGCGGGAGGGTCCACTACGAGCAGTACTTC
>TRBJ2-7|TRBV4-3|.|.
CASSPRARGVDEQYF
TGCGCCAGCAGCCCGAGGGCCAGGGGCGTCGACGAGCAGTACTTC
>TRBJ1-2|TRBV5-6|.|.
CASSPGGVHGYTF
TGTGCCAGCAGCCCGGGAGGGGTACATGGCTACACCTTC
>TRBJ2-1|TRBV29-1|.|.
CSVEDSGREQFF
TGCAGCGTTGAAGATTCAGGGCGTGAGCAGTTCTTC
>TRBJ2-7|TRBV2|TRBD2|.
CASIGGASYEQYF
TGTGCCAGCATCGGGGGGGCGTCCTACGAGCAGTACTTC
>TRBJ1-2|TRBV7-9|.|.
CASSSGLWERVDYGYTF
TGTGCCAGCAGCTCCGGATTGTGGGAGAGAGTGGACTATGGCTACACCTTC
>TRBJ2-7|TRBV5-1|TRBD1|.
CASSSDRGYEQYF
TGCGCCAGCAGCTCTGACAGGGGCTACGAGCAGTACTTC
>TRBJ1-1|TRBV11-3|TRBD1|few
CASSPQGALAFF
TGTGCCAGCAGCCCTCAGGGGGCGCTGGCTTTCTTT
>TRBJ2-1|TRBV6-1|.|.
CASTSGTHMNEQFF
TGTGCCAGCACATCCGGGACTCACATGAATGAGCAGTTCTTC
>TRBJ2-5|TRBV9|TRBD2|.
CASSPRAGQETQYF
TGTGCCAGCAGCCCTCGAGCGGGGCAAGAGACCCAGTACTTC
>TRBJ1-1|TRBV6-5|.|.
CASSPGQLNTEAFF
TGTGCCAGCAGTCCTGGACAGTTGAACACTGAAGCTTTCTTT
>TRBJ2-1|TRBV4-2|.|.
CASSQGRGGVIGNEQFF
TGTGCCAGCAGCCAAGGCAGAGGGGGAGTAATCGGGAATGAGCAGTTCTTC
>TRBJ2-7|TRBV28|TRBD2|few
CASSSDLAGESYEQYF
TGTGCCAGCAGTTCAGACCTAGCGGGAGAGTCCTACGAGCAGTACTTC
>TRBJ2-5|TRBV7-2|TRBD1|.
CASSGDRVTETQYF
TGTGCCAGCAGCGGGGACAGGGTTACCGAGACCCAGTACTTC
>TRBJ2-6|TRBV10-3|TRBD2|.
CAISEEAGLAGDSGANVLTF
TGTGCCATCAGCGAAGAAGCCGGACTAGCGGGTGACTCTGGGGCCAACGTCCTGACTTTC
>TRBJ2-5|TRBV5-4|TRBD2|.
CASSLRFLAGEETQYF
TGTGCCAGCAGTTTGCGATTCCTAGCGGGCGAGGAGACCCAGTACTTC
>TRBJ2-3|TRBV10-1|TRBD2|.
CASSGGSGTSTDTQYF
TGCGCCAGCAGCGGGGGTAGCGGGACTAGCACAGATACGCAGTATTTT
>TRBJ2-1|TRBV30|TRBD2|.
CAWSVTGLAGYNEQFF
TGTGCCTGGAGTGTAACCGGGCTAGCGGGGTACAATGAGCAGTTCTTC
>TRBJ2-6|TRBV2|TRBD1|.
CASTPDRASGANVLTF
TGTGCCAGCACGCCGGACAGGGCCTCTGGGGCCAACGTCCTGACTTTC
>TRBJ1-3|TRBV4-2|.|.
CASSQASGSGNTIYF
TGTGCCAGCAGCCAAGCCTCGGGCTCTGGAAACACCATATATTTT
>TRBJ1-5|TRBV5-8|TRBD1|.
CASKGQRNQPQHF
TGTGCCAGCAAGGGACAGCGCAATCAGCCCCAGCATTTT
>TRBJ1-1|TRBV10-3|TRBD1|.
CAISEGGGNTEAFF
TGTGCCATCAGTGAAGGAGGGGGCAACACTGAAGCTTTCTTT
>TRBJ2-6|TRBV10-3|.|.
CAISESDSGNSGANVLTF
TGTGCCATCAGTGAGTCAGACAGTGGGAACTCTGGGGCCAACGTCCTGACTTTC
>TRBJ2-5|TRBV6-5|TRBD1|many
CASSSGTGDLETQYF
TGTGCCAGCAGTAGCGGGACAGGGGATTTAGAGACCCAGTACTTC
>TRBJ2-3|TRBV5-1|.|.
CASSPGGTDTQYF
TGCGCCAGCAGCCCGGGGGGCACAGATACGCAGTATTTT
>TRBJ2-3|TRBV6-1|.|.
CASSGNPRFRTLHWDTQYF
TGTGCCAGCAGTGGAAACCCCAGGTTTAGGACTCTTCATTGGGATACGCAGTATTTT
>TRBJ1-5|TRBV19|.|.
CASSIVAASNQPQHF
TGTGCCAGTAGTATTGTGGCCGCTAGCAATCAGCCCCAGCATTTT
>TRBJ1-1|TRBV7-2|.|few
CASSLALTTGRGTEAFF
TGTGCCAGCAGCTTAGCCCTCACCACAGGGCGGGGGACTGAAGCTTTCTTT
>TRBJ2-1|TRBV6-6|.|.
CASHAGSYNEQFF
TGTGCCAGCCATGCGGGATCCTACAATGAGCAGTTCTTC
>TRBJ1-1|TRBV5-1|TRBD1|.
CASSWTGGWDTEAFF
TGCGCCAGCAGCTGGACAGGGGGGTGGGACACTGAAGCTTTCTTT
>TRBJ2-1|TRBV29-1|TRBD2|.
CSVEDLWTSVINEQFF
TGCAGCGTTGAAGATCTTTGGACTAGCGTAATCAATGAGCAGTTCTTC
>TRBJ1-1|TRBV28|TRBD1|.
CASSRDSSNTEAFF
TGTGCCAGCAGTCGGGACAGCTCGAACACTGAAGCTTTCTTT
>TRBJ1-1|TRBV18|.|.
CASSPGPGDTEAFF
TGTGCCAGCTCACCAGGCCCAGGGGACACTGAAGCTTTCTTT
>TRBJ1-2|TRBV6-5|.|.
CASRAPRAANGYTF
TGTGCCAGCAGAGCCCCCCGAGCGGCTAATGGCTACACCTTC
>TRBJ2-2|TRBV2|.|medium-sized
CASRGARTGELFF
TGTGCCAGCAGGGGGGCGAGGACCGGGGAGCTGTTTTTT